This T cell receptor beta chain was identified during a study of shared clonotypes between healthy human individuals. The germline CDR1 and CDR2 sequences are SGHAT and FQNNGV. The CDR3 totals 14 residues. V was shortened by 1 base and J by 3 bases, with 7 bases between the two germline ends. Profiling relied on immunoSEQ multiplex PCR, and the TCRdb table lists in-frame clones only, not all of them. The data hold 2 million to 2.5 million clones, with 85% to 95% observed a single time. The clonotype originates from a man between 18 and 35 years old in good health. Specimen: naive CD4+ T cells sorted from blood. Documented subset: CD45RA+ positively selected. This chain uses TRBV11-2 with TRBJ2-1; weak D call: TRBD1 (6 bases). The CDR3 DNA reads as TGTGCCAGCAGCTTAGCACAGGGCTACAATGAGCAGTTCTTC. This sequence encodes CASSLAQGYNEQFF.